This T cell receptor beta chain comes out of a study of T cells in Graves' hyperthyroidism and ophthalmopathy. Researchers amplified the TCR beta CDR3 regions from RNA transcripts. HTBI primers were employed in a first-round RT-PCR of the TCR CDR3. One entry per CDR3 protein, called by TCRdb with MiXCR from the multiplex PCR reads. This sample yields about 290,000 distinct CDR3 sequences, of which 13% are seen a single time; around 7.9% belongs to the top ten. This clonotype appeared many times. The V gene end was trimmed by 4 bases and the J gene end by 5 bases; junction bases not matched to a gene: 9. Per the germline V gene, CDR1 is SGHTA and CDR2 is FQGTGA. The CDR3 loop spans 16 amino acids.

The sample consisted of blood. This TCR derives from a woman aged 25-40 years with Graves' hyperthyroidism that later progressed to Graves' ophthalmopathy. The V gene is TRBV7-3, the J gene TRBJ2-7; 12 bases match TRBD1. The CDR3 loop is CASSSGTGGIEDEQYF. The CDR3 DNA reads as TGTGCCAGCAGCTCCGGGACAGGGGGCATTGAGGACGAGCAGTACTTC.